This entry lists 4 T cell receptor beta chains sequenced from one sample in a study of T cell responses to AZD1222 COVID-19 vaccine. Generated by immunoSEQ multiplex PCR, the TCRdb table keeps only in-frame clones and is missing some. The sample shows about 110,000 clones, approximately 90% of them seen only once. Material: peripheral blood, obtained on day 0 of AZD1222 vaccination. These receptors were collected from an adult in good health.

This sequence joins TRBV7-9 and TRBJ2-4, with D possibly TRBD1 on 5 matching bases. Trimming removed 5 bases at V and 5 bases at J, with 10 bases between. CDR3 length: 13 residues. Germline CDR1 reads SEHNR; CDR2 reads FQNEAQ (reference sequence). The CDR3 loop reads CASSRWGENIQYF. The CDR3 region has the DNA TGTGCCAGCAGCCGCTGGGGCGAAAACATTCAGTACTTC.

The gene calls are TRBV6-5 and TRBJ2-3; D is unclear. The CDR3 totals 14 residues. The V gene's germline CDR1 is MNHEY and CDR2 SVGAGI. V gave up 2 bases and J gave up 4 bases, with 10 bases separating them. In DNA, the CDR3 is TGTGCCAGCAGTTACATAGGGTCGGCAGATACGCAGTATTTT. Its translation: CASSYIGSADTQYF.

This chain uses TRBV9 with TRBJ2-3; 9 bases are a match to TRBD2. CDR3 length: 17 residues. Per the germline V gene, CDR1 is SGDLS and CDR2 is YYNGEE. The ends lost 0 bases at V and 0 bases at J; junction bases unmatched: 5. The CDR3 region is CASSVGTSATSTDTQYF. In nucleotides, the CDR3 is TGTGCCAGCAGCGTAGGGACTAGCGCCACTAGCACAGATACGCAGTATTTT. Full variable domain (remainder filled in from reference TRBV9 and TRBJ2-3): DSGVTQTPKHLITATGQRVTLRCSPRSGDLSVYWYQQSLDQGLQFLIQYYNGEERAKGNILERFSAQQFPDLHSELNLSSLELGDSALYFCASSVGTSATSTDTQYFGPGTRLTVL.

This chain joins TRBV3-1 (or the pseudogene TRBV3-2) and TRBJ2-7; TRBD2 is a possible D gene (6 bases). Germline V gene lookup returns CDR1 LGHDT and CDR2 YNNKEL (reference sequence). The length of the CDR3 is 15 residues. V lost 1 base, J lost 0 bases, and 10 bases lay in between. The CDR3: CASSQADGSSYEQYF. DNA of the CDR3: TGTGCCAGCAGCCAAGCGGACGGGAGCTCCTACGAGCAGTACTTC.